These 9 T cell receptor beta chains came from one sample sequenced in a study of T cells in Graves' hyperthyroidism and ophthalmopathy. Template material for amplifying TCR beta CDR3 regions consisted of RNA transcripts. The HTBI set primed first-round TCR CDR3 RT-PCR. In TCRdb, the multiplex PCR reads were re-called with MiXCR into one record per CDR3 protein. The sample has hundreds of thousands of distinct CDR3 sequences, roughly 19% seen once; the top ten hold about 35%. Sequenced sample: blood. These receptors all stem from a man over 45 with Graves' ophthalmopathy.

This clonotype has only a few counts. The CDR3 region is CASSLIGRYNEQFF. CDR3 DNA sequence: TGTGCCAGCAGTTTAATAGGCCGTTACAATGAGCAGTTCTTC. The rearrangement links TRBV28 to TRBJ2-1; D ambiguous. Between the trimmed V and J ends, which lost 2 bases and 4 bases, there was a span of 9 bases. Germline assignment: CDR1 MDHEN and CDR2 SYDVKM. This CDR3 region has 14 residues. Drawing the rest from reference TRBV28 and TRBJ2-1, the complete variable domain is DVKVTQSSRYLVKRTGEKVFLECVQDMDHENMFWYRQDPGLGLRLIYFSYDVKMKEKGDIPEGYSVSREKKERFSLILESASTNQTSMYLCASSLIGRYNEQFFGPGTRLTVL.

This clonotype was counted between two and nine times. The rearrangement joins TRBV19 to TRBJ1-5; 7 bases align to TRBD1. Germline V CDR1 and CDR2: LNHDA, SQIVND (reference sequence). J lost 4 bases, V lost 8 bases, and 11 bases had no gene match. The CDR3 is 15 residues long. The CDR3 reads CASQGTRDRNQPQHF. The CDR3 region has the DNA TGTGCCAGTCAAGGGACCCGGGACAGAAATCAGCCCCAGCATTTT.

This clonotype appeared a few times. The chain carries TRBV5-6 and TRBJ1-3; 7 bases fit TRBD1. Germline V gene lookup returns CDR1 SGHDT and CDR2 YYEEEE. CDR3 size: 17 residues. V lost 0 bases, J lost 6 bases, and 12 bases stayed unmatched. Written as DNA, the CDR3 is TGTGCCAGCAGCTTGGCCGGCAGGGGGGAATCAGCAAACACCATATATTTT. The encoded protein is CASSLAGRGESANTIYF.

The chain couples TRBV20-1 to TRBJ2-1; the match to TRBD2 covers 7 bases. Looked up from germline, CDR1 is DFQATT and CDR2 is SNEGSKA (reference sequence). CDR3 length equals 17 residues. With V trimmed by 2 bases and J by 6 bases, 16 bases remained unmatched. The CDR3 loop reads CSARMYAARELSNEQFF. In nucleotides, the CDR3 is TGCAGTGCTAGAATGTATGCGGCGCGGGAGTTGAGCAATGAGCAGTTCTTC.

The chain couples TRBV12-3 or TRBV12-4 to TRBJ2-4; tentatively, D is TRBD1 (5 bases). V dropped 6 bases and J dropped 3 bases, with 15 bases sitting between them. This CDR3 region has 15 residues. The CDR3 spells CASRLDTVSKNIQYF. As DNA, the CDR3 is TGTGCCAGCAGATTGGACACAGTCAGCAAAAACATTCAGTACTTC.

Written as DNA, the CDR3 is TGTGCCAGCAGCGTTACGGGGGGTTACACAGATACGCAGTATTTT. Protein: CASSVTGGYTDTQYF. The J gene is TRBJ2-3, the V gene TRBV9; 7 bases line up with TRBD2. The CDR3 runs to 15 residues. The germline V gene encodes CDR1 SGDLS and CDR2 YYNGEE. V dropped 2 bases and J dropped 2; count of bases not matched to a gene: 5.

There are a few counts of this clonotype. This chain links TRBV5-1 with TRBJ2-3, with a weak D call TRBD2 (6 bases). Germline V gene lookup returns CDR1 SGHRS and CDR2 YFSETQ. The germline V and J ends were trimmed by 6 bases and 2 bases, with 13 bases remaining between them. The CDR3 consists of 14 residues. The CDR3 DNA sequence: TGCGCCAGCAAAAGTGGCGGGGTCACAGATACGCAGTATTTT. Amino acid sequence: CASKSGGVTDTQYF.

The sample holds a few counts of this clonotype. This chain joins TRBV5-1 and TRBJ2-1, with 10 bases matching TRBD2. CDR1 is SGHRS, CDR2 YFSETQ, per germline. The V segment lost 2 bases and the J segment 6 bases; nucleotides outside the gene matches: 14. The CDR3 extends over 18 amino acids. The CDR3 coding sequence is TGCGCCAGCAGCTTACCCCCCGCAACTAGCGGGAAAGCCAATGAGCAGTTCTTC. This encodes CASSLPPATSGKANEQFF. The full variable domain, rest sourced from reference TRBV5-1 and TRBJ2-1, is KAGVTQTPRYLIKTRGQQVTLSCSPISGHRSVSWYQQTPGQGLQFLFEYFSETQRNKGNFPGRFSGRQFSNSRSEMNVSTLELGDSALYLCASSLPPATSGKANEQFFGPGTRLTVL.

This clonotype showed up just a few times. The chain has TRBV20-1 and TRBJ1-1; D gene uncertain. The CDR3 sequence is 14 residues long. From germline, CDR1 is DFQATT and CDR2 SNEGSKA (reference sequence). V was clipped by 1 base and J by 2 bases, with 11 bases between them. CDR3 sequence reads: CSARVEGSNTEAFF. Here the CDR3 DNA reads TGCAGTGCTAGAGTGGAAGGCAGCAACACTGAAGCTTTCTTT.